What follows are 21 T cell receptor delta chains derived from one specimen sequenced in a study of gamma-delta chains in newborns, infants, children. TCRdb redid the clone calls on the reads with CATT. The sample holds thousands of delta-chain clones, around 1.5% seen once. Sequences were obtained from blood. Source of these receptors: a child who was a newborn, infant or young child, either healthy, febrile or measles-vaccinated (not recorded which).

There are a few counts of this clone. The protein TCRdb gives is from a much larger clone and does not agree with this DNA's translation at residue 3, likely a read error; the protein shown here comes from the DNA. This sequence joins TRDV3 and TRDJ1; D is unresolved. Trimming cost V 5 bases and J 0 bases, with 16 bases left between them. CDR1 is TVYSNPD, CDR2 GDNSRS, per germline (reference sequence). The CDR3 consists of 14 residues. The chain's CDR3 is CALTWETDTDKLIF. CDR3 DNA: TGTGCCCTTACGTGGGAGACTGACACCGATAAACTCATCTTT.

This clone was counted only a few times. TCRdb pairs this DNA with a much larger clone's protein that differs at residue 20, likely a read error; the protein shown was translated from the DNA. The chain combines TRDV1 with TRDJ1; 7 nucleotides align to TRDD3. This CDR3 is built from 22 residues. Germline CDR1 is TSWWSYY and CDR2 is QGS. The CDR3 nucleotides are TGTGCTCTTGGGGTTCCGACCCTCCACTGGGGACCCTTGGTTCTCTACACCGATAAACCCATCTTT. Amino acids: CALGVPTLHWGPLVLYTDKPIF.

There are a few counts of this clone. TCRdb records a much larger clone's protein for this DNA, with a difference at residue 4 that likely arises from a read error; the protein given is the translation of the DNA. The chain joins TRDV1 to TRDJ1; D perhaps matches TRDD2 (9 bases). The CDR3 sequence is 21 residues long. Germline-derived CDR1 and CDR2 are TSWWSYY and QGS. The CDR3 nucleotides are TGTGCTCTTTGGGAAGACCTTCCTACCTTGTGGGGGATGGGATACACCGATAAACTCATCTTT. Its protein product is CALWEDLPTLWGMGYTDKLIF.

Note on this clone: A much larger clone differs from this one at a single base, so this may be a read error. The V gene is TRDV1, the J gene TRDJ1, with 11 positions matching TRDD3. CDR1 and CDR2 from the germline V gene are TSWWSYY and QGS. This CDR3 has 23 amino acids. The CDR3 loop reads CALGEIVGPAYWGISQYTDELIF. The CDR3 DNA reads as TGTGCTCTTGGGGAAATTGTCGGCCCGGCGTACTGGGGGATATCGCAGTACACCGATGAACTCATCTTT.

This clone was seen more than once but under ten times. A read error is possible here, since a much larger clone lies one base away. The chain links TRDV1 to TRDJ1, with 7 nucleotides matching TRDD3. Germline CDR1 TSWWSYY, CDR2 QGS. There are 24 residues in the CDR3. CDR3 nucleotide sequence: TGTGCTCTTGGGGAACTTTCTGCCGCGAGGGACAGATGGTACTGGGGACCCAGGGGCGATGAACTCATCTTT. The encoded protein is CALGELSAARDRWYWGPRGDELIF.

As for this clone: This may be a read error: a much more frequent sequence differs by one nucleotide. The sample contains more than one DNA sequence encoding this CDR3. The genes are TRDV1 and TRDJ1; 7 nucleotides line up with TRDD3. CDR3 length equals 21 residues. The germline V gene encodes CDR1 TSWWSYY and CDR2 QGS. The CDR3 DNA follows: TGTGCTCTTGGTGAACCCCCCTCAATCCCCTGGGGGCCCACGGGGACCGATAAACTCATCTTT. Amino acid sequence: CALGEPPSIPWGPTGTDKLIF.

This clone was detected a few times. TCRdb has a much larger clone's protein, which differs at residue 7 from the translation of this DNA, likely because of a read error; what is shown is the protein translated from the DNA. The chain links TRDV1 to TRDJ1; possibly TRDD3 for D (5 bases). Trimming took 3 bases from V and 4 from J, leaving 21 bases between them. Germline assignment: CDR1 TSWWSYY and CDR2 QGS. The CDR3 runs to 17 residues. DNA for the CDR3: TGTGCTCTTGGGGACCCGAGGTGGTTGGTGGGGCACGATAAACTCATCTTT. Residues: CALGDPRWLVGHDKLIF.

By sample share, this clone is medium-sized. TCRdb's entry gives the protein of a much larger clone, which mismatches this DNA's translation at residue 9, likely from a read error; the protein reported here is translated from the DNA. This chain uses TRDV1 with TRDJ1; 10 bases match TRDD3. Germline assignment: CDR1 TSWWSYY and CDR2 QGS. V shed 2 bases and J 0 bases; nucleotides not matched to a gene: 21. CDR3 size: 22 residues. The CDR3 protein is CALGEVQSHPVGDTGYTDKLIF. CDR3 nucleotide sequence: TGTGCTCTTGGGGAAGTCCAATCCCACCCAGTGGGGGATACAGGGTACACCGATAAACTCATCTTT.

A note on this clone: This DNA's translation differs at residue 12 from TCRdb's protein, which comes from a much larger clone; a read error is likely, and the protein shown is translated from the DNA. V is TRDV3 and J is TRDJ1; 10 bases agree with TRDD3. This CDR3 is 19 amino acids long. J was trimmed by 1 base and V by 4 bases; bases with no gene match: 21. Per the germline V gene, CDR1 is TVYSNPD and CDR2 is GDNSRS (reference sequence). The CDR3 DNA is TGTGCCTGTCCTTCGCACGCAATACTGGGGGATCGGTTCACCGATAAACTCATCTTT. Translation: CACPSHAILGDRFTDKLIF.

This clone is termed medium-sized. V usage is TRDV3 and J usage is TRDJ1; 10 bases match TRDD3. Trimming took 3 bases from V and 3 from J; bases not matched to a gene: 16. CDR1 TVYSNPD and CDR2 GDNSRS come from the germline V gene (reference sequence). The CDR3 covers 17 residues. The DNA of the CDR3 is TGTGCCTTCGTCCCTTTCGAAGGGGGATACGAGGCCGATAAACTCATCTTT. Residues: CAFVPFEGGYEADKLIF.

To note about this clone: Translating this DNA gives a protein that differs at residue 4 from the TCRdb one, which belongs to a much larger clone; a read error is likely, and the protein shown is this translation. The rearrangement links TRDV1 to TRDJ1, with 10 nucleotides matching TRDD3. The CDR3 spans 22 residues. Looked up from germline, CDR1 is TSWWSYY and CDR2 is QGS. CDR3 DNA sequence: TGTGCTCTTTGGGAAGTCCAATCCTACCCAGTGGGGGATACAGGGTACACCGATAAACTCATCTTT. Residues: CALWEVQSYPVGDTGYTDKLIF.

This clone was counted a few times. TCRdb's protein for this DNA is that of a much larger clone and differs from the translation at residue 11, likely a read error; the protein shown is the DNA translation. CDR3 protein: CACDQSTGGHSDKLIF. CDR3 nucleotide sequence: TGTGCCTGTGACCAGAGTACTGGGGGACACTCCGATAAACTCATCTTT. The V call is TRDV2, the J call TRDJ1; 9 bases map to TRDD3. The CDR3 sequence is 16 residues long. Germline values: CDR1 GEAIGNYY, CDR2 EKD. V shed 3 bases and J 3 bases; nucleotides not matched to a gene: 10.

The table lists this clone with a few counts. The J gene is TRDJ1, the V gene TRDV1, with 8 bases lining up with TRDD3. CDR3 length: 24 amino acids. Germline V gives CDR1 TSWWSYY, CDR2 QGS. Losses at the gene ends were 4 bases for V and 1 base for J; bases not matched to a gene: 32. CDR3 coding DNA: TGTGCTCTTGGGGTCGCACCGTTACGTACTACTCGAGTTGGCTGGGGGACGTCCACCGATAAACTCATCTTT. This gives the protein CALGVAPLRTTRVGWGTSTDKLIF.

The rearrangement uses TRDV2 and TRDJ1; TRDD3 agrees at 9 bases. TCRdb does not report a J gene; here it was assigned by matching the DNA to germline references. The CDR3 is 17 residues long. The junction had 11 bases not matched to a gene; V was cut back by 4 bases and J by 0 bases. Germline lookup yields CDR1 GEAIGNYY and CDR2 EKD. The CDR3 DNA reads as TGTGCCTGTGAGGCCAGGCGTACTGGGGGACACACCGATAAACTCATCTTT. This codes for CACEARRTGGHTDKLIF.

This clone appeared a few times. This DNA's translation differs at residue 14 from TCRdb's protein, which comes from a much larger clone; a read error is likely, and the protein shown is translated from the DNA. The chain links TRDV1 to TRDJ1; D perhaps matches TRDD3 (6 bases). The germline CDR1 and CDR2 sequences are TSWWSYY and QGS. The CDR3 is 19 residues long. V shed 5 bases and J shed 3 bases, with 28 bases lying between them. In DNA form, the CDR3 reads TGTGCTCTTGGGATCACCTCCTCGGTCGGGGGAGGGTACGCCGATAAACTCATCTTT. Translation: CALGITSSVGGGYADKLIF.

This clone showed up just a few times. TCRdb has a much larger clone's protein, which differs at residue 16 from the translation of this DNA, likely because of a read error; what is shown is the protein translated from the DNA. J is TRDJ1 and V is TRDV1; D uncertain. This CDR3 is built from 19 residues. Looked up from germline, CDR1 is TSWWSYY and CDR2 is QGS. The CDR3 region is CALGELRLLRTLNTDRLIF. The CDR3 DNA reads as TGTGCTCTTGGGGAACTAAGGCTACTTCGTACGCTGAACACCGATAGACTCATCTTT.

This clone has just a few counts. The protein TCRdb lists belongs to a much larger clone and differs from this DNA's translation at residue 3, which points to a read error; the protein shown is made from the DNA. The chain couples TRDV1 to TRDJ1, with 8 bases matching TRDD3. Germline V gives CDR1 TSWWSYY, CDR2 QGS. The CDR3 spans 22 residues. CDR3 DNA: TGTGCTCCTGGGGAATGTCCCCCCCACCTAAACTGGGGGGTCGGGTACACCGATAAACTCATCTTT. Translation: CAPGECPPHLNWGVGYTDKLIF.

On this clone itself: Given a much more abundant clone one base away, this may be a read error. This chain joins TRDV1 and TRDJ1, with TRDD3 matching 11 bases. CDR3 length: 23 residues. Germline V CDR1 and CDR2: TSWWSYY, QGS. Germline trimming cut 0 bases from V and 10 bases from J; bases unmatched to any gene: 31. This CDR3 is CALGELAAYGNYWGISQDGGLIF. The CDR3 DNA sequence: TGTGCTCTTGGGGAACTAGCTGCCTACGGTAACTACTGGGGGATAAGTCAAGACGGAGGACTCATCTTT.

To note about this clone: The protein in TCRdb stems from a much larger clone and differs at residue 8 from this DNA's translation, likely a read error; here the protein is translated from the DNA. The chain couples TRDV1 to TRDJ1; maybe TRDD3 (6 bases). CDR3 length: 20 amino acids. The V end lost 1 base, the J end lost 0 bases, and 24 bases lay between the germline ends. The germline CDR1 and CDR2 sequences are TSWWSYY and QGS. This CDR3 is CALGERIERLGSPYTDKLIF. For the CDR3, the DNA is TGTGCTCTTGGGGAACGGATCGAGCGGCTGGGGTCCCCGTACACCGATAAACTCATCTTT.

About this clone itself: The protein TCRdb gives is from a much larger clone and does not agree with this DNA's translation at residue 12, likely a read error; the protein shown here comes from the DNA. The genes are TRDV2 and TRDJ1; TRDD3 aligns across 9 bases. Per the germline V gene, CDR1 is GEAIGNYY and CDR2 is EKD. The CDR3 runs 16 residues. With V trimmed by 9 bases and J by 7 bases, 20 bases remained unmatched. The DNA for the CDR3 is TGTGCCATCATAGCGGGGATACGCGATGGAGCCGGTAAACTCATCTTT. Its protein is CAIIAGIRDGAGKLIF.

As regards this clone: The TCRdb record carries a much larger clone's protein, which differs from this DNA's translation at residue 14; a read error is the likely cause, and the protein listed here is the DNA translation. The V gene is TRDV2, the J gene TRDJ1; 10 positions match TRDD3. The CDR3 loop spans 22 amino acids. Per the germline V gene, CDR1 is GEAIGNYY and CDR2 is EKD. V lost 3 bases, J lost 0 bases, and 24 bases stayed unmatched. CDR3 in amino acids: CACDARFYVPGGYGAYTDKLIF. For the CDR3, the DNA is TGTGCCTGTGACGCCCGATTCTACGTCCCTGGGGGATATGGGGCGTACACCGATAAACTCATCTTT.